These 20 T cell receptor beta chains were sequenced from one sample in a study of glioma-infiltrating T cells. TCR alpha and beta CDR3 regions were amplified from RNA using iRepertoire nested multiplex PCR. MiXCR was run by TCRdb on the multiplex PCR reads, yielding one entry per CDR3 protein. The data contain about 210,000 distinct CDR3 sequences, roughly 32% of them singletons. Sequencing input: glioma tissue, nonneoplastic brain tissue, or PBMCs (not recorded which). These receptors originate from a human donor with low-grade glioma or glioblastoma, undergoing nonglioma brain surgery, or in good health (not recorded which).

There are a few counts of this clonotype. The CDR3 DNA reads TGTGCCATCAAAAGGGACAGCTATGGCTACACCTTC. Protein product: CAIKRDSYGYTF. This rearrangement joins TRBV10-3 to TRBJ1-2; 7 bases agree with TRBD1. Germline V lookup: CDR1 ENHRY, CDR2 SYGVKD. The V and J ends lost 7 bases and 4 bases, in that order; junction bases with no gene match: 3. This CDR3 comprises 12 residues.

This clonotype was observed at least ten times. The chain employs TRBV20-1 and TRBJ2-7; 8 nucleotides match TRBD2. Germline V gene data show CDR1 as DFQATT and CDR2 as SNEGSKA (reference sequence). The CDR3 extends over 15 amino acids. The junction had 8 bases not matched to a gene; V was cut back by 0 bases and J by 4 bases. The DNA of the CDR3 is TGCAGTGCTAGAGATCGGGTTAGCGGGACGTACGAGCAGTACTTC. Its protein product is CSARDRVSGTYEQYF.

Only one count was recorded for this clonotype. It may be a read error: a sequence one base away is much more abundant. CDR3 amino acids: CTSNSPDGFFPQYF. DNA of the CDR3: TGTACCAGCAATTCCCCGGACGGATTTTTCCCCCAGTACTTC. The V gene is TRBV28, the J gene TRBJ2-5; no reliable D call. The CDR3 loop spans 14 amino acids. From germline, CDR1 is MDHEN and CDR2 SYDVKM. Filled out from reference TRBV28 and TRBJ2-5, the complete variable domain reads DVKVTQSSRYLVKRTGEKVFLECVQDMDHENMFWYRQDPGLGLRLIYFSYDVKMKEKGDIPEGYSVSREKKERFSLILESASTNQTSMYLCTSNSPDGFFPQYFGPGTRLLVL.

This clonotype was seen once. The V call is TRBV6-2 or TRBV6-3, the J call TRBJ2-7, with D possibly matching TRBD1 (6 bases). Germline values: CDR1 MNHEY, CDR2 SVGEGT. V lost 6 bases and J 2 bases, leaving 14 bases between the germline ends. The CDR3 length is 14 residues. The CDR3, as DNA: TGTGCCAGCAGGCTGACAGGAAGTACCTACGAGCAGTACTTC. This translates into CASRLTGSTYEQYF.

The chain employs TRBV10-3 and TRBJ2-2, with a tentative D call TRBD2 (7 bases). The V end lost 2 bases, the J end lost 2 bases, and 18 bases lay between the germline ends. The germline V gene has CDR1 ENHRY and CDR2 SYGVKD. This CDR3 spans 18 amino acids. The CDR3 protein is CAISEVGGPTANTGELFF. The CDR3 nucleotides read TGTGCCATCAGTGAGGTCGGGGGGCCCACTGCAAACACCGGGGAGCTGTTTTTT.

This clonotype was counted ten times or more. The J gene is TRBJ2-7, the V gene TRBV20-1; 8 positions match TRBD1. This CDR3 is built from 16 residues. CDR1 is DFQATT, CDR2 SNEGSKA, per germline (reference sequence). The ends lost 3 bases at V and 5 bases at J; junction bases unmatched: 15. The CDR3 DNA sequence: TGCAGTGCTAGTCCATTCCCGGGCAGGGGGCTGCACGAGCAGTACTTC. Protein sequence: CSASPFPGRGLHEQYF.

This clonotype was seen more than once but under ten times. The chain carries TRBV10-3 and TRBJ2-3; D is unclear. Germline V gives CDR1 ENHRY, CDR2 SYGVKD. The CDR3 is 12 residues long. The V and J ends lost 4 bases and 1 base respectively, with 3 bases between them. The CDR3 DNA follows: TGTGCCATCAGTGTTGGCACAGATACGCAGTATTTT. Protein sequence: CAISVGTDTQYF.

This clonotype was counted between two and nine times. The CDR3 DNA reads as TGCAGTGTGACTAGCGGGGCCTACGAGCAGTACTTC. Protein sequence: CSVTSGAYEQYF. The chain is built from TRBV20-1 and TRBJ2-7; TRBD2 agrees at 11 bases. The CDR3 covers 12 residues. CDR1 and CDR2 (germline): DFQATT, SNEGSKA (reference sequence). V lost 7 bases and J lost 2; bases outside the gene matches: 1.

This clonotype showed up just once. Since a much larger clone is just one base distant, this may be a read error. The chain employs TRBV7-2 and TRBJ2-7; 9 bases are a match to TRBD2. CDR3 length: 15 amino acids. Germline V gene data show CDR1 as SGHTA and CDR2 as FQGNSA. The CDR3 protein is CASSLDSGGSYEQHF. The CDR3 nucleotides are TGTGCCAGCAGCTTAGATAGCGGGGGCTCCTACGAGCAGCACTTC.

There are many counts of this clonotype. This chain connects TRBV7-9 to TRBJ1-1, with TRBD1 matching 11 bases. J gave up 4 bases and V 0 bases, and 1 base lay outside the gene matches. From germline, CDR1 is SEHNR and CDR2 FQNEAQ (reference sequence). This CDR3 is built from 15 residues. The CDR3 region has the DNA TGTGCCAGCAGCTTAGCGGGGACAGGGGGCACTGAAGCTTTCTTT. The encoded protein is CASSLAGTGGTEAFF.

There are many counts of this clonotype. The CDR3 coding sequence is TGTGCCAGCAGCGCCGCGGGTTTGAACACTGAAGCTTTCTTT. This gives the protein CASSAAGLNTEAFF. The rearrangement uses TRBV7-2 and TRBJ1-1; D gene uncertain. Trimming stripped 5 bases from V and 0 bases from J, with 10 bases between. CDR3 length: 14 amino acids. From germline, CDR1 is SGHTA and CDR2 FQGNSA.

V and J are TRBV6-1 and TRBJ2-1; 9 positions match TRBD2. The CDR3 contains 15 residues. The trim removed 2 bases at V and 8 bases at J, leaving 7 bases unmatched. CDR1 and CDR2 from the germline V gene are MNHNS and SASEGT. The DNA for the CDR3 is TGTGCCAGCAGTGAATCAGCTAGCGGGAACTATGAGCAGTTCTTC. This encodes CASSESASGNYEQFF.

In this sample, this clonotype turned up many times. The chain employs TRBV5-1 and TRBJ1-1; D perhaps matches TRBD1 (6 bases). The germline V gene has CDR1 SGHRS and CDR2 YFSETQ. V gave up 0 bases and J gave up 5 bases, with 11 bases separating them. The CDR3 runs to 14 residues. CDR3 DNA sequence: TGCGCCAGCAGCTTGGACGGGGGCGGTACTGAAGCTTTCTTT. Encoded protein: CASSLDGGGTEAFF.

The chain recombines TRBV7-2 with TRBJ2-7; TRBD2 might be the D (8 bases). V was clipped by 7 bases and J by 0 bases, with 22 bases between them. The CDR3 is 17 residues long. Per the germline V gene, CDR1 is SGHTA and CDR2 is FQGNSA. The CDR3 DNA reads TGTGCCAGCAAGGCATCAAGCGGGGGACAGAGCTCCTACGAGCAGTACTTC. Translating gives CASKASSGGQSSYEQYF.

At least ten counts were recorded for this clonotype. The chain has TRBV18 and TRBJ2-1; TRBD2 aligns across 11 bases. From germline, CDR1 is KGHSH and CDR2 LQKENI. The CDR3 is 15 residues long. Trimming removed 3 bases from V and 5 bases from J; junction bases left unmatched: 3. The CDR3 nucleotides read TGTGCCAGCTCACCTAGCGGGAGGGCCCACAATGAGCAGTTCTTC. It is translated as CASSPSGRAHNEQFF.

This clonotype was counted at least ten times. This chain links TRBV6-6 with TRBJ2-1, with D unresolved. Trimming took off 0 bases at V and 7 bases at J, with 7 bases between the two ends. Germline CDR1 MNHNY, CDR2 SVGAGI (reference sequence). The CDR3 spans 13 residues. CDR3 sequence reads: CASSYSGFNEQFF. CDR3 nucleotide sequence: TGTGCCAGCAGTTACTCCGGGTTTAATGAGCAGTTCTTC.

On this clonotype itself: With a much larger clone just one base away, this may be a read error. V and J are TRBV11-2 and TRBJ1-2; D call uncertain. Trimming left V 3 bases short and J 3 bases short, with 11 bases between. The CDR3 totals 14 residues. Germline CDR1 SGHAT, CDR2 FQNNGV. In nucleotides, the CDR3 is TGTGCCAGCAGCTTGGCATGGGTTTACTATGGCTACACCTTC. It specifies CASSLAWVYYGYTF.

This clonotype was seen repeatedly, ten times or more. This CDR3 reads CASSLGQGSTEAFF. CDR3 nucleotides: TGTGCCAGCAGCTTGGGACAGGGGAGCACTGAAGCTTTCTTT. The chain combines TRBV7-2 with TRBJ1-1; 10 nucleotides align to TRBD1. There are 14 residues in the CDR3. The V gene's germline CDR1 is SGHTA and CDR2 FQGNSA. V lost 3 bases to trimming and J lost 4 bases; unmatched junction nucleotides: 2. The full variable domain, completed using reference TRBV7-2 and TRBJ1-1, is GAGVSQSPSNKVTEKGKDVELRCDPISGHTALYWYRQSLGQGLEFLIYFQGNSAPDKSGLPSDRFSAERTGGSVSTLTIQRTQQEDSAVYLCASSLGQGSTEAFFGQGTRLTVV.

This clonotype was counted ten times or more. The rearrangement joins TRBV4-3 to TRBJ2-5; maybe TRBD1 (7 bases). Trimming took off 4 bases at V and 2 bases at J, with 17 bases between the two ends. The CDR3 is made up of 16 amino acids. Per the germline V gene, CDR1 is LGHNA and CDR2 is YSLEER. CDR3 residues: CASSPTARGRQETQYF. CDR3 DNA: TGCGCCAGCAGCCCGACGGCCAGGGGGAGGCAAGAGACCCAGTACTTC.

This clonotype was observed many times. The chain couples TRBV28 to TRBJ1-5, with D tentatively TRBD1 (6 bases). The CDR3 loop spans 14 amino acids. Trimming removed 6 bases from V and 5 bases from J, with 14 bases in between. Germline CDR1 MDHEN, CDR2 SYDVKM. The chain's CDR3 is CASRQQGLHQPQHF. The CDR3 nucleotides are TGTGCCAGCAGACAACAGGGTCTACATCAGCCCCAGCATTTT.